Below are 20 T cell receptor beta chains sequenced from a single sample in a study of T cells in Graves' hyperthyroidism and ophthalmopathy. The TCR beta CDR3 regions underwent amplification using RNA transcripts as the source. An initial round of RT-PCR targeting the TCR CDR3 relied on the HTBI primer set. TCRdb re-analysed the multiplex PCR reads in MiXCR, keeping a single row per CDR3 protein. The data show roughly 500,000 distinct CDR3 sequences, 46% seen once. The sample was peripheral blood or thyroid tissue (not recorded which). These receptors came from an adult woman with Graves' disease, either hyperthyroidism or ophthalmopathy (not recorded which).

This clonotype was counted many times. V is TRBV6-5 and J is TRBJ1-2; D gene unclear. Trimming shortened V by 6 bases and J by 3 bases, and 5 bases separated the two germline ends. The germline V gene has CDR1 MNHEY and CDR2 SVGAGI. The CDR3 has 11 residues. CDR3 nucleotide sequence: TGTGCCAGCAGACAAGACTATGGCTACACCTTC. Residues: CASRQDYGYTF.

This clonotype has only a few counts. The chain carries TRBV28 and TRBJ1-2; 7 positions agree with TRBD1. The CDR3 sequence is 15 residues long. Losses at the gene ends were 5 bases for V and 4 bases for J; bases not matched to a gene: 10. Looked up from germline, CDR1 is MDHEN and CDR2 is SYDVKM. Written as DNA, the CDR3 is TGTGCCAGCAGTCCGTCGACAGGGCAAGGCTATGGCTACACCTTC. Amino acids: CASSPSTGQGYGYTF.

CDR3 loop: CASSLAPQHSGYEQYF. In DNA, the CDR3 is TGTGCCAGCAGCTTGGCCCCCCAACACTCGGGGTACGAGCAGTACTTC. V gene TRBV5-4 combines with J gene TRBJ2-7, with D tentatively TRBD2 (5 bases). The germline V and J ends were trimmed by 0 bases and 4 bases, with 17 bases remaining between them. Germline CDR1 is SGHNT and CDR2 is YYREEE (reference sequence). The CDR3 spans 16 residues.

This clonotype was seen at least ten times. The chain combines TRBV20-1 with TRBJ1-2; no firm D call. CDR3 length equals 15 residues. Per germline, CDR1 DFQATT and CDR2 SNEGSKA (reference sequence). V was cut by 6 bases and J by 4 bases, with 21 bases left in between. Written as DNA, the CDR3 is TGCAGTGCAATCCCAGCCTCTGGGATTATCTATGGCTACACCTTC. Its translation is CSAIPASGIIYGYTF.

This clonotype occurred many times. The V and J genes are TRBV7-9 and TRBJ1-2; D remains ambiguous. CDR1 SEHNR and CDR2 FQNEAQ come from the germline V gene (reference sequence). Deletions cut 9 bases from V and 5 bases from J, with 16 bases between. The CDR3 spans 13 residues. The CDR3 region has the DNA TGTGCCAGTAGTCTTGGAGGCCTATATGGCTACACCTTC. Amino acids: CASSLGGLYGYTF. Using reference TRBV7-9 and TRBJ1-2 for the parts outside the CDR3, the full variable domain is DTGVSQNPRHKITKRGQNVTFRCDPISEHNRLYWYRQTLGQGPEFLTYFQNEAQLEKSRLLSDRFSAERPKGSFSTLEIQRTEQGDSAMYLCASSLGGLYGYTFGSGTRLTVV.

The rearrangement joins TRBV9 to TRBJ1-4; no clear D gene. V dropped 4 bases and J dropped 0 bases, with 13 bases sitting between them. The CDR3 is 16 amino acids. Germline V gene lookup returns CDR1 SGDLS and CDR2 YYNGEE. The CDR3 region has the DNA TGTGCCAGCAGCTTAGGAGGGTTGGCAACTAATGAAAAACTGTTTTTT. Its protein is CASSLGGLATNEKLFF.

Comment on this clonotype: One junction end disagrees with the germline gene, perhaps due to a read error. The chain has TRBV10-3 and TRBJ2-6; D is perhaps TRBD1 or TRBD2 (5 bases each). This CDR3 is built from 14 residues. CDR1 is ENHRY, CDR2 SYGVKD, per germline. Here the CDR3 reads CAISKAGTSDPLGF. The CDR3 nucleotides read TGTGCCATCAGTAAGGCCGGGACGTCGGACCCTCTGGGTTTC.

This clonotype occurred a few times. V and J are TRBV7-9 and TRBJ2-5; 7 positions agree with TRBD1. The CDR3 runs 15 residues. The V gene's germline CDR1 is SEHNR and CDR2 FQNEAQ (reference sequence). J gave up 2 bases and V 5 bases, and 8 bases lay outside the gene matches. The CDR3 spells CASSPEGQTQETQYF. CDR3 bases: TGTGCCAGCAGCCCAGAGGGACAGACACAAGAGACCCAGTACTTC.

Ten or more counts support this clonotype. The rearrangement uses TRBV7-8 and TRBJ2-2; 7 nucleotides line up with TRBD1. Germline V lookup: CDR1 SGHVS, CDR2 FQNEAQ. There are 16 residues in the CDR3. After removal of 4 bases from V and 7 bases from J, the junction contained 12 bases not matched to a gene. The CDR3 bases are TGTGCCAGCAGCTCTTCCCCGAGGGGGCGCAACGGGGAGCTGTTTTTT. This sequence encodes CASSSSPRGRNGELFF.

Notes on this clonotype: This clone may be a read error of a much larger clone one base away. V is TRBV20-1 and J is TRBJ1-4; no reliable D call. Germline values: CDR1 DFQATT, CDR2 SNEGSKA (reference sequence). The CDR3 is made up of 15 amino acids. The CDR3 is CSARDSGQTGENLFF. The CDR3 DNA is TGCAGTGCTAGAGATTCTGGCCAAACGGGAGAAAACCTGTTTTTT.

This chain connects TRBV15 to TRBJ2-5; the D gene is possibly TRBD2 (6 bases). This CDR3 spans 12 amino acids. In germline, CDR1 is LNHNV, CDR2 YYDKDF (reference sequence). V lost 7 bases and J lost 2, with 8 bases in between. In nucleotides, the CDR3 is TGTGCCACCACCCGGGAGCAAGAGACCCAGTACTTC. This sequence encodes CATTREQETQYF.

This clonotype was seen a handful of times. The J gene is TRBJ2-5, the V gene TRBV25-1; the D gene is possibly TRBD2 (6 bases). This CDR3 contains 15 residues. Germline V gene sequence: CDR1 MGHDK, CDR2 SYGVNS. Deletions cut 4 bases from V and 0 bases from J, with 12 bases between. The CDR3 is CASSGLGGYQETQYF. The DNA for the CDR3 is TGTGCCAGCAGTGGCCTCGGGGGATACCAAGAGACCCAGTACTTC.

This sequence joins TRBV7-2 and TRBJ2-7, with 8 nucleotides matching TRBD1. This CDR3 comprises 14 residues. Trimming at V came to 6 bases and at J to 3 bases, leaving 7 bases not matched to a gene. In germline, CDR1 is SGHTA, CDR2 FQGNSA. The CDR3 spells CASSTGTGLYEQYF. CDR3 in DNA: TGTGCCAGCAGTACAGGGACAGGCCTCTACGAGCAGTACTTC. The whole variable domain, filled in from reference TRBV7-2 and TRBJ2-7, reads GAGVSQSPSNKVTEKGKDVELRCDPISGHTALYWYRQSLGQGLEFLIYFQGNSAPDKSGLPSDRFSAERTGGSVSTLTIQRTQQEDSAVYLCASSTGTGLYEQYFGPGTRLTVT.

With respect to this clonotype: One end of the junction fails to match germline, which may point to a read error. The V and J genes are TRBV7-7 and TRBJ1-3, with 7 nucleotides matching TRBD1. This CDR3 is 15 amino acids long. The germline V gene has CDR1 SSHAT and CDR2 FNYEAQ (reference sequence). In nucleotides, the CDR3 is TGTGCTAGCAGCTCTCCGACAGGGATTGGAAACACCATATATTTT. It codes for CASSSPTGIGNTIYF.

The V and J genes are TRBV5-1 and TRBJ2-6; D unclear. The CDR3 runs to 15 residues. CDR1 and CDR2 (germline): SGHRS, YFSETQ. The ends were cut back, 5 bases at V and 0 bases at J, with 9 bases in the middle. The CDR3 nucleotides are TGCGCCAGCAGGGGAAGTACCTCTGGGGCCAACGTCCTGACTTTC. Its translation is CASRGSTSGANVLTF. The full variable domain, with the rest looked up from reference TRBV5-1 and TRBJ2-6, is KAGVTQTPRYLIKTRGQQVTLSCSPISGHRSVSWYQQTPGQGLQFLFEYFSETQRNKGNFPGRFSGRQFSNSRSEMNVSTLELGDSALYLCASRGSTSGANVLTFGAGSRLTVL.

The J gene is TRBJ1-6, the V gene TRBV11-2; maybe TRBD1 (6 bases). This CDR3 is 14 amino acids long. V was clipped by 4 bases and J by 10 bases, with 14 bases between them. Germline V CDR1 and CDR2: SGHAT, FQNNGV. Here the CDR3 reads CASSSRQVGSPLHF. CDR3 DNA sequence: TGTGCCAGCAGCTCCCGACAGGTCGGGTCACCCCTCCACTTT.

The rearrangement links TRBV7-2 to TRBJ1-1, with D tentatively TRBD1 (5 bases). Germline CDR1 is SGHTA and CDR2 is FQGNSA. The V end lost 3 bases, the J end lost 11 bases, and 13 bases lay between the germline ends. The CDR3 runs to 12 residues. CDR3: CASSFRQGSAFF. CDR3 nucleotides: TGTGCCAGCAGCTTTAGGCAGGGAAGCGCTTTCTTT.

This clonotype was recorded many times. The J gene is TRBJ2-2, the V gene TRBV5-1, with TRBD2 matching over 8 bases. This CDR3 contains 16 residues. The V segment lost 0 bases and the J segment 4 bases; nucleotides outside the gene matches: 5. Germline V gives CDR1 SGHRS, CDR2 YFSETQ. For the CDR3, the DNA is TGCGCCAGCAGCTTGGACAGCGGGAGCTTCACCGGGGAGCTGTTTTTT. Translation: CASSLDSGSFTGELFF.

The chain uses TRBV7-9 and TRBJ2-6; no firm D call. The germline V and J ends were trimmed by 4 bases and 0 bases, with 10 bases remaining between them. Germline values: CDR1 SEHNR, CDR2 FQNEAQ (reference sequence). CDR3 length: 16 amino acids. The CDR3 nucleotides read TGTGCCAGCAGCTCTCCTCCGCCCTCTGGGGCCAACGTCCTGACTTTC. This sequence encodes CASSSPPPSGANVLTF. Based on the CDR3 plus reference TRBV7-9 and TRBJ2-6, the full variable domain is DTGVSQNPRHKITKRGQNVTFRCDPISEHNRLYWYRQTLGQGPEFLTYFQNEAQLEKSRLLSDRFSAERPKGSFSTLEIQRTEQGDSAMYLCASSSPPPSGANVLTFGAGSRLTVL.

The J gene is TRBJ2-2, the V gene TRBV10-2; a possible D gene is TRBD2 (6 bases). Germline V gene sequence: CDR1 WSHSY, CDR2 SAAADI. V was shortened by 7 bases and J by 6 bases, with 15 bases between the two germline ends. This CDR3 has 14 amino acids. This CDR3 is CASKPGAVPGELFF. The CDR3, as DNA: TGCGCCAGCAAACCGGGAGCGGTGCCCGGGGAGCTGTTTTTT.